This note documents a single T cell receptor (beta chain) sequence. This specimen comes from a study of blood T cell repertoires in COVID-19. Study-level information: Samples taken during acute and convalescent COVID-19 were collected in the United States, Italy and Spain. Sample material is recorded as cDNA or gDNA derived from T cells, B-cell-depleted T cells, or PBMCs.

Under the authors' procedure: Estimation of nucleated cell counts relied on the amplification of reference gene primers. The repertoire was sequenced with immunoSEQ multiplex PCR; TCRdb's copy has only in-frame clones and lacks some. Clone size and V and J calls were adopted from that table, with D and trimming inferred from the DNA. Of around 42,000 clones listed, roughly four fifths were seen once; the top ten hold just under 45%. Trimming removed 3 bases at V and 9 bases at J, with 15 bases between. The CDR3 consists of 14 residues. CDR1 is GTSNPN, CDR2 SVGIG, per germline (reference sequence). Sequenced material: peripheral blood. The TCR was taken from a woman of 80 years or more with acute or convalescent COVID-19. The chain links TRBV30 to TRBJ1-6; weak D call: TRBD1 (6 bases). The CDR3 sequence: CAWSPRTAGSPLHF. In DNA, the CDR3 is TGTGCCTGGAGCCCTAGGACAGCCGGTTCACCCCTCCACTTT.